Presented here are 30 T cell receptor beta chains from one specimen sequenced in a study of blood T cell repertoires in COVID-19. Here immunoSEQ multiplex PCR was the method, and the copy in TCRdb shows in-frame clones only, minus some. The sample includes fewer than 200,000 clones, over 70% of them seen just once. Sequenced input: PBMCs or T cells enriched from blood (not recorded which). These receptor sequences come from a middle-aged woman with acute COVID-19.

V and J are TRBV29-1 and TRBJ2-3; possibly TRBD2 for D (5 bases). The CDR3 sequence is 14 residues long. V was trimmed by 3 bases and J by 1 base, leaving 11 bases between them. Germline lookup yields CDR1 SQVTM and CDR2 ANQGSEA. The CDR3 DNA reads TGCAGCGTTGATGGGGAGTACCGCACAGATACGCAGTATTTT. Translation: CSVDGEYRTDTQYF.

CDR3 region: CATSDGLQPQHF. CDR3 sequence (DNA): TGTGCCACCAGTGATGGCCTCCAGCCCCAGCATTTT. V usage is TRBV24-1 and J usage is TRBJ1-5; D not resolved. Trimming left V 3 bases short and J 7 bases short, with 6 bases between. The CDR3 length is 12 residues. Germline V gives CDR1 KGHDR, CDR2 SFDVKD.

This clone was picked up a small number of times. Here the CDR3 reads CASSESSGVLDTQYF. The CDR3 region has the DNA TGCGCCAGCAGTGAGTCATCGGGAGTTTTAGATACGCAGTATTTT. This chain uses TRBV10-2 with TRBJ2-3, with D possibly being TRBD2 (6 bases). Between the trimmed V and J ends, which lost 0 bases and 5 bases, there was a span of 12 bases. Germline CDR1 WSHSY, CDR2 SAAADI. The CDR3 is 15 residues long.

In its sample, this clone was seen a few times. The rearrangement links TRBV5-1 to TRBJ2-3, with TRBD2 as a possible D gene (5 bases). CDR3 length equals 16 residues. The V gene's germline CDR1 is SGHRS and CDR2 YFSETQ. V shed 5 bases and J shed 2 bases, with 18 bases lying between them. The CDR3 here is CASRGYGTGDTDTQYF. The CDR3 bases are TGCGCCAGCAGAGGTTACGGAACCGGGGACACAGATACGCAGTATTTT.

The chain links TRBV4-1 to TRBJ2-5, with D possibly matching TRBD2 (6 bases). This CDR3 is built from 15 residues. Germline values: CDR1 MGHRA, CDR2 YSYEKL. Trimming cost V 6 bases and J 3 bases, with 17 bases left between them. In nucleotides, the CDR3 is TGCGCCAGCAGAGGAATGGGGGTAGCGGAAGAGACCCAGTACTTC. It specifies CASRGMGVAEETQYF.

The genes are TRBV19 and TRBJ2-4; 8 bases agree with TRBD1. Germline assignment: CDR1 LNHDA and CDR2 SQIVND (reference sequence). The CDR3 spans 15 residues. Trimming cost V 4 bases and J 1 base; bases outside gene matches: 3. The CDR3 DNA sequence: TGTGCCAGTAGTACCTGGACAGGGGCCAAAAACATTCAGTACTTC. Its protein product is CASSTWTGAKNIQYF.

The CDR3 loop reads CASSFPWLAGVGEQYV. CDR3 nucleotide sequence: TGTGCCAGTAGCTTCCCATGGCTAGCGGGAGTCGGCGAGCAGTACGTC. The chain recombines TRBV19 with TRBJ2-7; 10 bases are a match to TRBD2. CDR1 is LNHDA and CDR2 is SQIVND in the germline V gene (reference sequence). The V and J ends lost 6 bases and 6 bases, in that order; junction bases with no gene match: 14. The CDR3 is 16 residues long.

V is TRBV29-1 and J is TRBJ1-1; 9 nucleotides agree with TRBD1. With V trimmed by 6 bases and J by 5 bases, 7 bases remained unmatched. CDR1 SQVTM and CDR2 ANQGSEA come from the germline V gene. The CDR3 consists of 13 residues. CDR3 nucleotide sequence: TGCAGCGTCACAGGGGGCAGATGGACTGAAGCTTTCTTT. Protein product: CSVTGGRWTEAFF.

This chain links TRBV12-3 or TRBV12-4 with TRBJ2-1, with D possibly TRBD2 on 5 matching bases. CDR3 size: 12 residues. V lost 6 bases to trimming and J lost 8 bases, with 11 bases between them. For the CDR3, the DNA is TGTGCCAGCAGCCGGGGAGTACATGAGCAGTTCTTC. It yields the protein CASSRGVHEQFF.

Regarding this clone: This specimen includes other DNA sequences encoding the same CDR3. CDR3 sequence: CSVGGGNYGYTF. In DNA, the CDR3 is TGCAGCGTTGGAGGGGGCAACTATGGCTACACCTTC. The V and J genes are TRBV29-1 and TRBJ1-2; 7 bases fit TRBD1. The V segment lost 4 bases and the J segment 2 bases; nucleotides outside the gene matches: 1. This CDR3 spans 12 amino acids. Germline loops: CDR1 SQVTM, CDR2 ANQGSEA. The entire variable domain, with the rest obtained from reference TRBV29-1 and TRBJ1-2, is as follows: SAVISQKPSRDICQRGTSLTIQCQVDSQVTMMFWYRQQPGQSLTLIATANQGSEATYESGFVIDKFPISRPNLTFSTLTVSNMSPEDSSIYLCSVGGGNYGYTFGSGTRLTVV.

As for this clone: Other DNA sequences of this sample code for an identical CDR3. V is TRBV27 and J is TRBJ1-5, with D maybe TRBD1 (5 bases). CDR1 MNHEY and CDR2 SMNVEV come from the germline V gene (reference sequence). Trimming removed 3 bases from V and 7 bases from J, with 10 bases in between. The CDR3 is made up of 13 amino acids. CDR3 in amino acids: CASSLGGGQPQHF. As DNA, the CDR3 is TGTGCCAGCAGTTTGGGGGGTGGACAGCCCCAGCATTTT.

This chain joins TRBV13 and TRBJ2-3; D is undetermined. V shed 5 bases and J shed 7 bases, with 7 bases lying between them. The CDR3 contains 11 residues. Germline lookup yields CDR1 PRHDT and CDR2 FYEKMQ (reference sequence). CDR3 bases: TGTGCCAGCAGCGGAGCCCATACGCAGTATTTT. Translation: CASSGAHTQYF.

The rearrangement joins TRBV11-2 to TRBJ2-3, with 15 bases lining up with TRBD2. This CDR3 region has 19 residues. V was clipped by 2 bases and J by 1 base; unmatched bases: 7. Germline V gene sequence: CDR1 SGHAT, CDR2 FQNNGV. This chain's CDR3 is CASSLRTSGREWGTDTQYF. For the CDR3, the DNA is TGTGCCAGCAGCTTACGGACTAGCGGGAGGGAGTGGGGCACAGATACGCAGTATTTT.

This clone was detected once. This chain connects TRBV5-1 to TRBJ2-3, with D possibly being TRBD2 (6 bases). The V end was cut by 0 bases, the J end by 0 bases, with 11 bases between. The CDR3 is 16 residues long. In germline, CDR1 is SGHRS, CDR2 YFSETQ. The CDR3: CASSLGDSGSTDTQYF. CDR3 nucleotides: TGCGCCAGCAGCTTGGGGGATAGCGGAAGCACAGATACGCAGTATTTT.

This clone occurred once. V is TRBV2 and J is TRBJ2-3, with D tentatively TRBD2 (5 bases). Germline V CDR1 and CDR2: SNHLY, FYNNEI. The CDR3 is 15 amino acids. The V gene lost 7 bases and the J gene lost 0 bases, with 14 bases spanning the gap. The DNA for the CDR3 is TGTGCCAGCACCAAAGAAGCGGCTAGCACAGATACGCAGTATTTT. It translates to CASTKEAASTDTQYF.

J is TRBJ1-4 and V is TRBV20-1, with D possibly TRBD1 on 5 matching bases. The CDR3 loop spans 13 amino acids. Trimming cost V 3 bases and J 6 bases, with 11 bases left between them. Germline lookup yields CDR1 DFQATT and CDR2 SNEGSKA (reference sequence). Here the CDR3 reads CSASTGGHEKLFF. In DNA form, the CDR3 reads TGCAGTGCTAGTACGGGGGGACATGAAAAACTGTTTTTT.

The V call is TRBV7-9, the J call TRBJ1-2; D gene uncertain. Germline V gives CDR1 SEHNR, CDR2 FQNEAQ (reference sequence). The CDR3 contains 16 residues. V lost 5 bases and J lost 4, with 20 bases in between. The CDR3 here is CASSRLEGRGSYGYTF. CDR3 coding DNA: TGTGCCAGCAGCCGGTTAGAAGGGCGGGGAAGCTATGGCTACACCTTC.

This clone was recorded only once. This rearrangement joins TRBV6-4 to TRBJ2-1; 11 bases align to TRBD2. The V gene end was trimmed by 7 bases and the J gene end by 5 bases; junction bases not matched to a gene: 4. The CDR3 extends over 14 amino acids. Germline CDR1 and CDR2: MRHNA and SNTAGT. The CDR3, as DNA: TGTGCCAGCAAAGCGACTAGCGGGAACAATGAGCAGTTCTTC. Translating gives CASKATSGNNEQFF.

CDR3: CSVQGNRDTEAFF. The CDR3 region has the DNA TGCAGCGTACAGGGGAATAGGGACACTGAAGCTTTCTTT. The chain employs TRBV29-1 and TRBJ1-1; 7 nucleotides agree with TRBD1. V shed 6 bases, J shed 3 bases, and the junction held 7 bases outside the gene matches. The CDR3 is made up of 13 amino acids. Germline V lookup: CDR1 SQVTM, CDR2 ANQGSEA.

The CDR3 DNA follows: TGCGCCAGCAGTGAAGGCAGGGTGACAGATACGCAGTATTTT. It encodes CASSEGRVTDTQYF. This sequence joins TRBV10-1 and TRBJ2-3, with D possibly being TRBD1 (5 bases). The CDR3 loop spans 14 amino acids. Germline V gene lookup returns CDR1 WNHNN and CDR2 SYGVQD (reference sequence). V shed 3 bases and J shed 3 bases, with 10 bases lying between them.

The gene calls are TRBV3-1 (or the pseudogene TRBV3-2) and TRBJ1-1, with D unresolved. This CDR3 has 12 amino acids. V shed 5 bases and J shed 4 bases, with 8 bases lying between them. The germline gives CDR1 LGHDT, CDR2 YNNKEL (reference sequence). In DNA, the CDR3 is TGTGCCAGCAGCGGGAGCGGCACTGAAGCTTTCTTT. Its protein product is CASSGSGTEAFF.

The chain couples TRBV4-2 to TRBJ2-1; 8 nucleotides match TRBD2. The V gene's germline CDR1 is LGHNA and CDR2 YNFKEQ. V shed 4 bases, J shed 6 bases, and the junction held 8 bases outside the gene matches. The CDR3 is made up of 15 amino acids. CDR3 nucleotides: TGTGCCAGCAGCCTAACCCTAGCGGGCTTCAATGAGCAGTTCTTC. Encoded protein: CASSLTLAGFNEQFF.

This chain links TRBV4-2 with TRBJ2-1; 9 bases match TRBD2. CDR3 length: 17 amino acids. V trimming: 0 bases; J trimming: 3 bases; junction bases outside the gene matches: 6. Germline V gene lookup returns CDR1 LGHNA and CDR2 YNFKEQ. In DNA form, the CDR3 reads TGTGCCAGCAGCCAAGATGGGGCTAGCGGGAACTACAATGAGCAGTTCTTC. Translation gives CASSQDGASGNYNEQFF.

The J gene is TRBJ2-7, the V gene TRBV11-2, with TRBD2 as a possible D gene (6 bases). V lost 0 bases and J 2 bases, leaving 14 bases between the germline ends. This CDR3 contains 16 residues. CDR1 and CDR2 (germline): SGHAT, FQNNGV. As DNA, the CDR3 is TGTGCCAGCAGCTTAGAGGGAGCTAGCGCCGCCTACGAGCAGTACTTC. The encoded protein is CASSLEGASAAYEQYF. Using reference TRBV11-2 and TRBJ2-7 for the parts outside the CDR3, the full variable domain is EAGVAQSPRYKIIEKRQSVAFWCNPISGHATLYWYQQILGQGPKLLIQFQNNGVVDDSQLPKDRFSAERLKGVDSTLKIQPAKLEDSAVYLCASSLEGASAAYEQYFGPGTRLTVT.

The chain recombines TRBV14 with TRBJ2-7; TRBD2 matches 8 bases. Germline CDR1 is SGHDN and CDR2 is FVKESK. This CDR3 is 16 amino acids long. The V gene end was trimmed by 0 bases and the J gene end by 5 bases; junction bases not matched to a gene: 9. The CDR3 nucleotides read TGTGCCAGCAGCCAAGAAAGGCCCAGCGGGAGAAACGAGCAGTACTTC. It is translated as CASSQERPSGRNEQYF.

The rearrangement links TRBV30 to TRBJ1-3, with 10 bases matching TRBD1. V dropped 1 base and J dropped 4; count of bases not matched to a gene: 4. This CDR3 region has 15 residues. Germline V CDR1 and CDR2: GTSNPN, SVGIG (reference sequence). The DNA for the CDR3 is TGTGCCTGGAGTGGTGACAGGGGGCTCGGAAACACCATATATTTT. Translating it yields CAWSGDRGLGNTIYF. Full variable domain (rest looked up from reference TRBV30 and TRBJ1-3): SQTIHQWPATLVQPVGSPLSLECTVEGTSNPNLYWYRQAAGRGLQLLFYSVGIGQISSEVPQNLSASRPQDRQFILSSKKLLLSDSGFYLCAWSGDRGLGNTIYFGEGSWLTVV.

The sample holds a few counts of this clone. The genes are TRBV6-5 and TRBJ2-7; a possible D gene is TRBD1 (6 bases). The CDR3 is made up of 15 amino acids. Germline V gene sequence: CDR1 MNHEY, CDR2 SVGAGI. V lost 7 bases and J lost 3, with 19 bases in between. For the CDR3, the DNA is TGTGCCAGCACTGGACGGACAGAAGCTAACTACGAGCAGTACTTC. As protein: CASTGRTEANYEQYF.

V gene TRBV2 combines with J gene TRBJ1-2, with D possibly matching TRBD1 (6 bases). Germline values: CDR1 SNHLY, CDR2 FYNNEI. Trimming cost V 0 bases and J 5 bases, with 10 bases left between them. CDR3 length: 14 residues. The DNA for the CDR3 is TGTGCCAGCAGTGAAGCGCAGGGGAAGTATGGCTACACCTTC. This gives the protein CASSEAQGKYGYTF.

V gene TRBV2 combines with J gene TRBJ1-1; 8 bases are shared with TRBD1. The CDR3 has 16 amino acids. The V segment lost 8 bases and the J segment 0 bases; nucleotides outside the gene matches: 11. CDR1 and CDR2 from the germline V gene are SNHLY and FYNNEI. The CDR3 nucleotides read TGTGCCAGCCGTGCCCGACAGGGGACCCTGAACACTGAAGCTTTCTTT. Translation gives CASRARQGTLNTEAFF.

This chain links TRBV9 with TRBJ2-2; possible D gene TRBD1, 5 bases. Germline V lookup: CDR1 SGDLS, CDR2 YYNGEE. Deletions cut 5 bases from V and 1 base from J, with 6 bases between. The CDR3 runs 13 residues. CDR3 nucleotides: TGTGCCAGCAGACAGGTGAACACCGGGGAGCTGTTTTTT. It yields the protein CASRQVNTGELFF.